Listed below are T cell receptor beta chains from one sample, sequenced in a study of control samples from healthy donors and cancer patients. Sequencing was performed with immunoSEQ multiplex PCR; in TCRdb, only in-frame clones are kept and a portion is missing. The sample lists roughly 55,000 clones, about 92% occurring once. Specimen: PBMCs. Receptors originate from a man aged 35 to 55 with colorectal cancer. Each CDR3 is given with its conserved first and last residue. Fields, in order: D gene, J gene, V gene, clone size, CDR3 protein, CDR3 DNA. A D gene is named only where the DNA matches it firmly. Rows give clone size only sometimes, using once, few, many, or a class for an expanded clone.

D gene: NA
J gene: TRBJ2-6
V gene: TRBV5-6
clone size: NA
CDR3 protein: CASSPPRTGANVLTF
CDR3 DNA: TGTGCCAGCAGCCCCCCCCGGACAGGGGCCAACGTCCTGACTTTC

D gene: TRBD2
J gene: TRBJ2-1
V gene: TRBV6-6
clone size: NA
CDR3 protein: CASSYSGEGEQFF
CDR3 DNA: TGTGCCAGCAGTTACTCTGGGGAGGGTGAGCAGTTCTTC

D gene: NA
J gene: TRBJ2-5
V gene: TRBV11-2
clone size: NA
CDR3 protein: CASSLDETQYF
CDR3 DNA: TGTGCCAGCAGCTTAGACGAGACCCAGTACTTC

D gene: TRBD1
J gene: TRBJ1-1
V gene: TRBV30
clone size: NA
CDR3 protein: CAWIKQGIGTEAFF
CDR3 DNA: TGTGCCTGGATAAAACAGGGGATCGGGACTGAAGCTTTCTTT

D gene: NA
J gene: TRBJ2-2
V gene: TRBV11-3
clone size: NA
CDR3 protein: CASSPDPRELFF
CDR3 DNA: TGTGCCAGCAGCCCGGACCCCAGGGAGCTGTTTTTT

D gene: NA
J gene: TRBJ1-1
V gene: TRBV30
clone size: NA
CDR3 protein: CAWSRLRTDEAFF
CDR3 DNA: TGTGCCTGGAGTAGGTTGCGGACCGATGAAGCTTTCTTT

D gene: TRBD2
J gene: TRBJ2-3
V gene: TRBV5-1
clone size: NA
CDR3 protein: CASRLGTSDSSTQYF
CDR3 DNA: TGCGCCAGCAGGTTGGGGACTAGCGACAGTAGTACGCAGTATTTT

D gene: NA
J gene: TRBJ1-5
V gene: TRBV6-2/TRBV6-3
clone size: NA
CDR3 protein: CASSYGGGNQPQHF
CDR3 DNA: TGTGCCAGCAGTTACGGTGGAGGCAATCAGCCCCAGCATTTT

D gene: NA
J gene: TRBJ1-3
V gene: TRBV9
clone size: NA
CDR3 protein: CASSVAATPSGNTIYF
CDR3 DNA: TGTGCCAGCAGCGTAGCCGCTACTCCGTCTGGAAACACCATATATTTT

D gene: NA
J gene: TRBJ2-2
V gene: TRBV6-1
clone size: NA
CDR3 protein: CASSERLRDTGELFF
CDR3 DNA: TGTGCCAGCAGTGAGCGATTGCGGGACACCGGGGAGCTGTTTTTT

D gene: NA
J gene: TRBJ2-1
V gene: TRBV3-1/TRBV3-2
clone size: NA
CDR3 protein: CASRTLGAEQFF
CDR3 DNA: TGTGCCAGCAGGACCCTGGGAGCTGAGCAGTTCTTC

D gene: TRBD2
J gene: TRBJ2-2
V gene: TRBV7-2
clone size: NA
CDR3 protein: CASSPRSGGGTGELFF
CDR3 DNA: TGTGCCAGCAGCCCTCGTAGCGGGGGGGGCACCGGGGAGCTGTTTTTT

D gene: NA
J gene: TRBJ2-7
V gene: TRBV12-3/TRBV12-4
clone size: once
CDR3 protein: CASSLDRASEQYF
CDR3 DNA: TGTGCCAGCAGTTTAGACAGGGCCTCCGAGCAGTACTTC

D gene: NA
J gene: TRBJ1-1
V gene: TRBV5-4
clone size: NA
CDR3 protein: CASSLDWEGTEAFF
CDR3 DNA: TGTGCCAGCAGCTTGGATTGGGAGGGGACTGAAGCTTTCTTT

D gene: NA
J gene: TRBJ2-1
V gene: TRBV12-3/TRBV12-4
clone size: NA
CDR3 protein: CASSFVNNEQFF
CDR3 DNA: TGTGCCAGCAGTTTTGTAAACAATGAGCAGTTCTTC

D gene: NA
J gene: TRBJ2-1
V gene: TRBV11-3
clone size: NA
CDR3 protein: CASSRTLGDEQFF
CDR3 DNA: TGTGCCAGCAGCCGGACGCTCGGCGATGAGCAGTTCTTC

D gene: NA
J gene: TRBJ1-1
V gene: TRBV3-1/TRBV3-2
clone size: NA
CDR3 protein: CASSQGLGRRPEAFF
CDR3 DNA: TGTGCCAGCAGCCAAGGTTTAGGCCGTAGACCTGAAGCTTTCTTT

D gene: TRBD1
J gene: TRBJ1-4
V gene: TRBV6-2/TRBV6-3
clone size: NA
CDR3 protein: CASSYSNRGREKLFF
CDR3 DNA: TGTGCCAGCAGTTACTCGAACAGGGGGCGGGAAAAACTGTTTTTT

D gene: NA
J gene: TRBJ1-2
V gene: TRBV9
clone size: once
CDR3 protein: CASGGLQDSYGYTF
CDR3 DNA: TGTGCCAGCGGCGGGCTACAGGACTCCTATGGCTACACCTTC

D gene: TRBD2
J gene: TRBJ2-6
V gene: TRBV5-6
clone size: NA
CDR3 protein: CASISLPGGGPGGANVLTF
CDR3 DNA: TGTGCCAGCATTTCCCTCCCCGGGGGGGGACCGGGAGGGGCCAACGTCCTGACTTTC

D gene: TRBD1
J gene: TRBJ2-5
V gene: TRBV11-3
clone size: NA
CDR3 protein: CASSPPGQGRETQYF
CDR3 DNA: TGTGCCAGCAGCCCCCCGGGACAGGGTAGGGAGACCCAGTACTTC

D gene: TRBD1
J gene: TRBJ1-5
V gene: TRBV6-5
clone size: NA
CDR3 protein: CASIKDRGSNQPQHF
CDR3 DNA: TGTGCCAGCATCAAGGACAGGGGCAGCAATCAGCCCCAGCATTTT

D gene: TRBD1
J gene: TRBJ2-7
V gene: TRBV5-6
clone size: NA
CDR3 protein: CASTRTGTSYEQYF
CDR3 DNA: TGTGCCAGCACCAGGACAGGAACATCCTACGAGCAGTACTTC

D gene: NA
J gene: TRBJ2-3
V gene: TRBV9
clone size: NA
CDR3 protein: CASSVAGVGGGAADTQYF
CDR3 DNA: TGTGCCAGCAGCGTAGCAGGGGTAGGTGGGGGGGCCGCAGATACGCAGTATTTT

D gene: NA
J gene: TRBJ2-5
V gene: TRBV24-1
clone size: NA
CDR3 protein: CATSAGRTTGTQYF
CDR3 DNA: TGTGCCACCAGTGCTGGACGGACTACGGGGACCCAGTACTTC

D gene: NA
J gene: TRBJ1-2
V gene: TRBV23-1
clone size: NA
CDR3 protein: CASSRTTRLTNYGYTF
CDR3 DNA: TGCGCCAGCAGTCGTACGACACGACTTACTAACTATGGCTACACCTTC

D gene: NA
J gene: TRBJ2-7
V gene: TRBV6-5
clone size: NA
CDR3 protein: CASSYEDGSYEQYF
CDR3 DNA: TGTGCCAGCAGTTACGAGGACGGCTCCTACGAGCAGTACTTC

D gene: TRBD1
J gene: TRBJ1-2
V gene: TRBV2
clone size: NA
CDR3 protein: CASSASGGGISGYTF
CDR3 DNA: TGTGCCAGCAGCGCGTCAGGGGGAGGAATCTCTGGCTACACCTTC

D gene: TRBD1
J gene: TRBJ1-1
V gene: TRBV11-2
clone size: NA
CDR3 protein: CASSLAGTGGVRGAFF
CDR3 DNA: TGTGCCAGCAGCTTAGCCGGGACAGGGGGCGTTCGTGGAGCTTTCTTT

D gene: NA
J gene: TRBJ2-1
V gene: TRBV11-2
clone size: once
CDR3 protein: CASRSGTPPQGVQFF
CDR3 DNA: TGTGCCAGCAGGTCCGGGACCCCGCCGCAAGGAGTGCAGTTCTTC

D gene: NA
J gene: TRBJ1-3
V gene: TRBV6-6
clone size: NA
CDR3 protein: CASIIDSSGNTIYF
CDR3 DNA: TGTGCCAGCATTATAGACAGCTCTGGAAACACCATATATTTT

D gene: NA
J gene: TRBJ1-1
V gene: TRBV19
clone size: NA
CDR3 protein: CASSRGIVEAFF
CDR3 DNA: TGTGCCAGTAGTAGAGGGATTGTAGAAGCTTTCTTT

D gene: TRBD1
J gene: TRBJ1-3
V gene: TRBV30
clone size: NA
CDR3 protein: CARGGQGTGNTIYF
CDR3 DNA: TGTGCCAGAGGAGGACAGGGAACTGGAAACACCATATATTTT

D gene: TRBD1
J gene: TRBJ1-1
V gene: TRBV11-3
clone size: NA
CDR3 protein: CASSPSTGGSTEAFF
CDR3 DNA: TGTGCCAGCAGCCCCTCTACAGGGGGAAGCACTGAAGCTTTCTTT